This T cell receptor beta chain was recovered during a study of blood T cell repertoires in COVID-19. In the study overall: The origin of the acute and convalescent COVID-19 samples was the United States, Italy and Spain.

TCRdb keeps only in-frame clones here, not all; method: immunoSEQ multiplex PCR. The repertoire includes roughly 150,000 clones, about 84% of them detected once, and about 6% sits in the top ten. Researchers sorted participants into cohorts using their self-reported clinical history. Sequencing was carried out using PBMCs or T cells enriched from blood (not recorded which). This TCR derives from a woman aged 40 to 50 with acute COVID-19.

This CDR3 reads CAIRLDNEQFF. For the CDR3, the DNA is TGTGCCATCAGACTAGACAATGAGCAGTTCTTC. This chain joins TRBV10-3 and TRBJ2-1; D may be TRBD2 (5 bases). Germline assignment: CDR1 ENHRY and CDR2 SYGVKD. This CDR3 spans 11 amino acids. V was pared by 6 bases and J by 5 bases, with 5 bases between.